This record covers a single TCR beta chain. Its antigen is undetermined. The data are from a study of fetal regulatory T cell absence and autoimmunity. Across the study: Without clinical diabetes, IPEX patients showed exocrine pancreas autoimmunity. Whole-study findings and limits: Some top pancreas TCR clones were over 95-fold enriched versus cord blood.

Assay: immunoSEQ multiplex PCR; the TCRdb copy retains only in-frame clones and omits some. Of around 100,000 clones in the sample, more than 70% are singletons; the top ten hold roughly 2%. V lost 0 bases and J lost 5, with 13 bases in between. CDR1 is MNHNY and CDR2 is SVGAGI in the germline V gene (reference sequence). The CDR3 covers 16 residues. Sequenced material: pancreas tissue. The chain recombines TRBV6-6 with TRBJ1-4; D uncertain. This receptor was obtained from a male donor with IPEX syndrome. The CDR3 DNA follows: TGTGCCAGCAGTTACTCGAAGTTACACAAAAATGAAAAACTGTTTTTT. Translated: CASSYSKLHKNEKLFF.